These 17 T cell receptor beta chains came from one sample sequenced in a study of blood T cell repertoires in COVID-19. Method: immunoSEQ multiplex PCR; TCRdb's copy keeps in-frame clones and lacks some. The sample includes 110,000 or so clones, around 85% of them seen just once. What was sequenced was peripheral blood. The receptors shown here come from a man aged 50 to 60 with acute or convalescent COVID-19.

The V call is TRBV9, the J call TRBJ2-6, with 8 positions matching TRBD1. The CDR3 has 17 amino acids. J was trimmed by 0 bases and V by 3 bases; bases with no gene match: 5. Germline V CDR1 and CDR2: SGDLS, YYNGEE. This chain's CDR3 is CASSGDRFPSGANVLTF. CDR3 DNA sequence: TGTGCCAGCAGCGGGGACAGGTTCCCCTCTGGGGCCAACGTCCTGACTTTC.

The chain is built from TRBV6-5 and TRBJ1-1, with D perhaps matching TRBD1 (5 bases). The CDR3 totals 13 residues. The germline V gene has CDR1 MNHEY and CDR2 SVGAGI. Trimming cost V 6 bases and J 0 bases, with 8 bases left between them. The DNA of the CDR3 is TGTGCCAGCAGCTTGACAGTGAACACTGAAGCTTTCTTT. This codes for CASSLTVNTEAFF.

The chain couples TRBV6-5 to TRBJ1-3; 7 bases agree with TRBD1. The CDR3 runs to 15 residues. V gave up 6 bases and J gave up 0 bases; unmatched junction bases: 5. The germline CDR1 and CDR2 sequences are MNHEY and SVGAGI. The CDR3 loop is CASRTGQYSGNTIYF. The CDR3 DNA reads TGTGCCAGCAGAACGGGACAGTACTCTGGAAACACCATATATTTT.

In its sample, this clone was seen a few times. The chain uses TRBV5-8 and TRBJ1-2, with D possibly matching TRBD1 (5 bases). Germline lookup yields CDR1 SGHTS and CDR2 YDEGEE. The CDR3 consists of 16 residues. V was cut by 2 bases and J by 7 bases, with 21 bases left in between. CDR3 coding DNA: TGTGCCAGCAGCTTCGGAGGGGATGGCGTTTTCCGTGGCTACACCTTC. Its translation is CASSFGGDGVFRGYTF.

The rearrangement uses TRBV10-3 and TRBJ1-1; D gene uncertain. CDR1 and CDR2 (germline): ENHRY, SYGVKD. This CDR3 contains 13 residues. V lost 5 bases and J 4 bases, leaving 11 bases between the germline ends. In DNA form, the CDR3 reads TGTGCCATCAGTACCCAGGCGGGCACTGAAGCTTTCTTT. Its protein is CAISTQAGTEAFF.

The chain combines TRBV15 with TRBJ1-1; maybe TRBD1 (5 bases). This CDR3 has 15 residues. Per germline, CDR1 LNHNV and CDR2 YYDKDF (reference sequence). Trimming left V 0 bases short and J 4 bases short, with 12 bases between. The chain's CDR3 is CATSRETGGGTEAFF. The CDR3 nucleotides read TGTGCCACCAGCAGAGAAACAGGTGGCGGCACTGAAGCTTTCTTT.

This chain uses TRBV30 with TRBJ1-1, with 8 bases aligning to TRBD1. J lost 4 bases, V lost 3 bases, and 10 bases had no gene match. CDR1 and CDR2 (germline): GTSNPN, SVGIG (reference sequence). The CDR3 covers 15 residues. The CDR3 loop is CAWSPFQGATTEAFF. The CDR3 bases are TGTGCCTGGAGCCCTTTCCAGGGGGCAACCACTGAAGCTTTCTTT.

This clone was detected only a few times. V gene TRBV27 combines with J gene TRBJ2-7; 7 bases align to TRBD2. This CDR3 comprises 13 residues. V gave up 7 bases and J gave up 2 bases; unmatched junction bases: 5. Germline V gene sequence: CDR1 MNHEY, CDR2 SMNVEV (reference sequence). CDR3: CASKASGPYEQYF. For the CDR3, the DNA is TGTGCCAGCAAGGCTAGCGGCCCCTACGAGCAGTACTTC.

The chain recombines TRBV5-1 with TRBJ2-3, with 7 positions matching TRBD1. CDR1 is SGHRS and CDR2 is YFSETQ in the germline V gene. This CDR3 contains 15 residues. J gave up 3 bases and V 5 bases, and 9 bases lay outside the gene matches. CDR3 DNA sequence: TGCGCCAGCAGTCCTGGGGCAGGGGGAACAGATACGCAGTATTTT. This gives the protein CASSPGAGGTDTQYF.

The chain employs TRBV28 and TRBJ1-6; the D gene is possibly TRBD1 (6 bases). V was trimmed by 8 bases and J by 7 bases, leaving 12 bases between them. CDR3 size: 13 residues. Per germline, CDR1 MDHEN and CDR2 SYDVKM. CDR3 loop: CASGGQLNSPLHF. CDR3 DNA sequence: TGTGCCAGCGGTGGACAGCTAAATTCACCCCTCCACTTT.

This clone was seen only once. The chain joins TRBV7-3 to TRBJ2-2, with a possible D match to TRBD2 (6 bases). V was clipped by 1 base and J by 1 base, with 10 bases between them. There are 16 residues in the CDR3. Germline values: CDR1 SGHTA, CDR2 FQGTGA. CDR3 loop: CASSLMGGVNTGELFF. For the CDR3, the DNA is TGTGCCAGCAGCTTAATGGGCGGGGTGAACACCGGGGAGCTGTTTTTT.

The rearrangement links TRBV6-5 to TRBJ1-1; the D is unclear. The CDR3 extends over 13 amino acids. Germline lookup yields CDR1 MNHEY and CDR2 SVGAGI. Trimming pared 7 bases from V and 2 bases from J, leaving 11 bases between. The chain's CDR3 is CASTRGVNTEAFF. CDR3 nucleotides: TGTGCCAGCACCCGGGGAGTTAACACTGAAGCTTTCTTT.

The CDR3 DNA sequence: TGTGCCATCAGTGAGTCGTCTTGGACAGAGAGCACAGATACGCAGTATTTT. It specifies CAISESSWTESTDTQYF. The genes are TRBV10-3 and TRBJ2-3, with D tentatively TRBD1 (6 bases). There are 17 residues in the CDR3. CDR1 ENHRY and CDR2 SYGVKD come from the germline V gene. V lost 0 bases to trimming and J lost 0 bases, with 13 bases between them.

CDR3: CASSPGQGLEQYV. For the CDR3, the DNA is TGTGCCAGCTCGCCAGGACAGGGGCTCGAGCAGTACGTC. V and J are TRBV18 and TRBJ2-7, with 9 bases that match TRBD1. With 6 bases clipped from V and 6 bases from J, the junction kept 6 bases outside the gene matches. Germline CDR1 reads KGHSH; CDR2 reads LQKENI. The CDR3 spans 13 residues.

The chain is built from TRBV10-3 and TRBJ2-3; 13 nucleotides match TRBD2. J was trimmed by 1 base and V by 3 bases; bases with no gene match: 16. This CDR3 is 21 amino acids long. CDR1 is ENHRY and CDR2 is SYGVKD in the germline V gene. The CDR3 sequence: CAISDPPPGLAGLKRTDTQYF. The CDR3 DNA is TGTGCCATCAGTGACCCACCTCCGGGACTAGCGGGGCTAAAACGCACAGATACGCAGTATTTT.

This chain connects TRBV24-1 to TRBJ2-7; D may be TRBD1 (5 bases). The CDR3 is 13 residues long. The V gene's germline CDR1 is KGHDR and CDR2 SFDVKD. V shed 5 bases and J shed 4 bases, with 11 bases lying between them. The DNA for the CDR3 is TGTGCCACCAGTGGGCAGGGCTCATACGAGCAGTACTTC. Translation gives CATSGQGSYEQYF.

The CDR3 loop is CASRQGATNSPLHF. CDR3 DNA: TGTGCCAGTCGACAGGGGGCCACCAATTCACCCCTCCACTTT. This chain joins TRBV6-5 and TRBJ1-6, with 10 bases fitting TRBD1. Trimming removed 9 bases from V and 7 bases from J; junction bases left unmatched: 6. CDR3 length: 14 amino acids. Germline V gene data show CDR1 as MNHEY and CDR2 as SVGAGI.